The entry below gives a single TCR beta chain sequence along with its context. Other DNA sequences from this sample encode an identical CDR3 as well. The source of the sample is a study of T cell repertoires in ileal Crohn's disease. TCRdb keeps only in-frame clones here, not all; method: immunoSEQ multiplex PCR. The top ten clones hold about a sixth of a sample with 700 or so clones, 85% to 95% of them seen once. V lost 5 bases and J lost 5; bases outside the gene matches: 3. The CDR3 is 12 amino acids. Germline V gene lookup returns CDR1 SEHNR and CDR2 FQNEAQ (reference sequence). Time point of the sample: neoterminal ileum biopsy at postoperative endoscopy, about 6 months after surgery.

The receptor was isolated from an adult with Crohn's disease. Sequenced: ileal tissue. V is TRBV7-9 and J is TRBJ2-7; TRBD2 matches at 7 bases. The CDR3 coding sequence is TGTGCCAGCAGCCAGGGAGGGGACGAGCAGTACTTC. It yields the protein CASSQGGDEQYF.